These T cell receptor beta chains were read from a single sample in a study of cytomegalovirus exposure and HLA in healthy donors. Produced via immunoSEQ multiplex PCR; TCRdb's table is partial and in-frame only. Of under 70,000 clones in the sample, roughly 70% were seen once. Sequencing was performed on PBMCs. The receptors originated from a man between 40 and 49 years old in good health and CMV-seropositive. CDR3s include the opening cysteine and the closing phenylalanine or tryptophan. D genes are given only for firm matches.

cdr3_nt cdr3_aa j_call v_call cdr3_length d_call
TGTGCCAGCAGCTCCAGGGAAGTTAGCAATCAGCCCCAGCATTTT CASSSREVSNQPQHF TRBJ1-5 TRBV7-2 15 .
TGCGCCAGCAGCTTGGAGGCTATCGCGGCCGGGGAGCTGTTTTTT CASSLEAIAAGELFF TRBJ2-2 TRBV5-1 15 .
TGTGCCAGCAGTGCCGATACAGTAGGACTAATCGGCAATGAGCAGTTCTTC CASSADTVGLIGNEQFF TRBJ2-1 TRBV6-1 17 .
TGTGCCAGTAGTGAACCTCCGACAGGGCTGTTTTTT CASSEPPTGLFF TRBJ1-4 TRBV19 12 TRBD1
TGTGCCAGCAGCTTACCCGGGCAGGGATCGGGCTATGGCTACACCTTC CASSLPGQGSGYGYTF TRBJ1-2 TRBV7-9 16 .
TGTGCCAGCACCCCCGGTGGCTCTGGGGCCAACGTCCTGACTTTC CASTPGGSGANVLTF TRBJ2-6 TRBV6-5 15 .
TGCGCCAGCAGCTATGGTCGGGGAGGGAACACTGAAGCTTTCTTT CASSYGRGGNTEAFF TRBJ1-1 TRBV5-1 15 .
TGTGCCAGTACCCGGACAGGGAGTAAGGCTGAAGCTTTCTTT CASTRTGSKAEAFF TRBJ1-1 TRBV19 14 TRBD1
TGTGCCAGCCTCCTTTTAGCGGGGAACACCGGGGAGCTGTTTTTT CASLLLAGNTGELFF TRBJ2-2 TRBV6-1 15 TRBD2
TGTGCCAGCAGTGAAGGCGGTAGGCAGTATTTT CASSEGGRQYF TRBJ2-3 TRBV2 11 .
TGTGCCAGCAGCCAAGACAGGGGAATGGCTAATGAAAAACTGTTTTTT CASSQDRGMANEKLFF TRBJ1-4 TRBV4-2 16 .
TGTGCCAGTAGTAAAAGGGGGCTCAATAATGAAAAACTGTTTTTT CASSKRGLNNEKLFF TRBJ1-4 TRBV19 15 TRBD1
TGTGCCTGGTCAACCGGGGACAGGGCTAATGAAAAACTGTTTTTT CAWSTGDRANEKLFF TRBJ1-4 TRBV30 15 TRBD1
TGTGCCAGCTCCATTGGACAGGGAACAGCAAACACTGAAGCTTTCTTT CASSIGQGTANTEAFF TRBJ1-1 TRBV18 16 TRBD1
TGCGCCAGCAGCCAAGATCGAGGGCGACCAAGGGAGACCCAGTACTTC CASSQDRGRPRETQYF TRBJ2-5 TRBV4-1 16 .
TGCAGTGCTAGTCAGTACAATGAGCAGTTCTTC CSASQYNEQFF TRBJ2-1 TRBV20-1 11 .
TGTGCCAGCAGACTCGAACGGGGGACTAACTATGGCTACACCTTC CASRLERGTNYGYTF TRBJ1-2 TRBV2 15 .
TGTGCCACCAGCAGAGATTTGGACAGGGGCGGCTACACCTTC CATSRDLDRGGYTF TRBJ1-2 TRBV15 14 TRBD1
TGTGCCAGCAGCCGCCCCGGGGAGACCCAGTACTTC CASSRPGETQYF TRBJ2-5 TRBV7-3 12 .
TGTGCCAGCAGCCCCCTCCGGGACTTCACCTACGAGCAGTACTTC CASSPLRDFTYEQYF TRBJ2-7 TRBV9 15 .
TGCGCCAGCAGCCAAGAGGGACTAGCGGGGGCCCATACGCAGTATTTT CASSQEGLAGAHTQYF TRBJ2-3 TRBV4-1 16 TRBD2
TGTGCCAGCAGCTCGGGACTAGCGGGGGGGGGCTACAATGAGCAGTTCTTC CASSSGLAGGGYNEQFF TRBJ2-1 TRBV9 17 TRBD2
TGTGCCAGTAGCACGGGACTAGCGGGGAGGGAGCAGTACTTC CASSTGLAGREQYF TRBJ2-7 TRBV19 14 TRBD2
TGTGCCAGTAGACGTACAGAAAACACTGAAGCTTTCTTT CASRRTENTEAFF TRBJ1-1 TRBV6-1 13 .